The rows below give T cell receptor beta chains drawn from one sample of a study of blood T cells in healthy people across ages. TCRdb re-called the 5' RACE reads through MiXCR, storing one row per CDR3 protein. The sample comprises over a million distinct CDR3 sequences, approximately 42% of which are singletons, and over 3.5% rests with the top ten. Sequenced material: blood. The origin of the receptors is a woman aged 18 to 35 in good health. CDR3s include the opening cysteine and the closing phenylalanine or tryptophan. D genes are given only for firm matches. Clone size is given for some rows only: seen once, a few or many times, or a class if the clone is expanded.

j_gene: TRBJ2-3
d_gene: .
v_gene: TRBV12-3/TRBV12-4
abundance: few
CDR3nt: TGTGCCAGCAGTACCCGAGCGTCTAGCACAGATACGCAGTATTTT
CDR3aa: CASSTRASSTDTQYF

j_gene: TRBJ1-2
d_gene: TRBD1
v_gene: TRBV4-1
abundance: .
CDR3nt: TGCGCCAGCAGCCAAGCTCCGACAGGGGGGGACTATGGCTACACCTTC
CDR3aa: CASSQAPTGGDYGYTF

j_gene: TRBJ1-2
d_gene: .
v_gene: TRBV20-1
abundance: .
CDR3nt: TGCAGTGCTAGACCGGCTGGGGGGGAGTACTACTATGGCTACACCTTC
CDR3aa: CSARPAGGEYYYGYTF

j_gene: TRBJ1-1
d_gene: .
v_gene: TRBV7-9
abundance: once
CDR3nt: TGTGCCAGCACTCAAGAAGGGGGGCGCAGAACTGAAGCTTTCTTT
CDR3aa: CASTQEGGRRTEAFF

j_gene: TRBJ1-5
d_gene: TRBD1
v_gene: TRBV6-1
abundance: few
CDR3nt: TGTGCCAGCAGTGACAGACAGGGACTTAGCAATCAGCCCCAGCATTTT
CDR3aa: CASSDRQGLSNQPQHF

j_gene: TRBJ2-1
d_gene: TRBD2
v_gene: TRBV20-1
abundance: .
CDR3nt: TGCAGTGCCCGGGGAGGGGCCGGATACAATGAGCAGTTCTTC
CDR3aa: CSARGGAGYNEQFF

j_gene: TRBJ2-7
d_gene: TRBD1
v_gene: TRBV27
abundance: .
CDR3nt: TGTGCCAGCAGTGTCCCCGGGACAGGGACCTACGAGCAGTACTTC
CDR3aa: CASSVPGTGTYEQYF

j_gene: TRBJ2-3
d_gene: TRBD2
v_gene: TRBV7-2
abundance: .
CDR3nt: TGTGCCAGCAGCTTAGTATGGACTAGCGGTACGCAGTATTTT
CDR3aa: CASSLVWTSGTQYF

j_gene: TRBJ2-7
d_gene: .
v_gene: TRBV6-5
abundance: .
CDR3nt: TGTGCCAGCCGGAACAGAAGGTCTCTCGAGCAGTACTTC
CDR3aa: CASRNRRSLEQYF

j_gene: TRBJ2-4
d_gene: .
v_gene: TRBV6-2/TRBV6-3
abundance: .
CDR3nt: TGTGCCAGCAGTTACAAAGGGATCCGTAATGAGCAGTACTTC
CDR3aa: CASSYKGIRNEQYF

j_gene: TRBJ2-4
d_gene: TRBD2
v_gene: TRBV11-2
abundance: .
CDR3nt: TGTGCCAGCAGCTTACTCTCTAATAGCGGGGGAGCCAAAAACATTCAGTACTTC
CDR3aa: CASSLLSNSGGAKNIQYF

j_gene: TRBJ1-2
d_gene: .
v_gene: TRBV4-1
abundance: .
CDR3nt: TGCGCCAGCAGCCAAGAGGTAACAGGAATTAACTATGGCTACACCTTC
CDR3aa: CASSQEVTGINYGYTF

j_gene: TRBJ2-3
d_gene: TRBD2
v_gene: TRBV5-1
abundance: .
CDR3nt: TGCGCCAGCAGATCAGGGCGGGGGGGCCCCGATACGCAGTATTTT
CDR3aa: CASRSGRGGPDTQYF

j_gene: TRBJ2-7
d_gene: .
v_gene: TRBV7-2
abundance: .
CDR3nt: TGTGCCAGCAGCCTGGAACTTGCGAGCTCCTACAATGAGCAGTACTTC
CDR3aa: CASSLELASSYNEQYF

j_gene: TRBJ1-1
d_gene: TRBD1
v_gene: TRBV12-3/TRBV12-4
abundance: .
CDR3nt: TGTGCCAGCAGTTTACCGGACAGGGGTCTCGAAGCTTTCTTT
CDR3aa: CASSLPDRGLEAFF

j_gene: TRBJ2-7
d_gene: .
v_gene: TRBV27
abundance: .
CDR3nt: TGTGTCAGCAGTCTGAGGAGACGGGATGCCTACGAGCAGTACTTC
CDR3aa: CVSSLRRRDAYEQYF

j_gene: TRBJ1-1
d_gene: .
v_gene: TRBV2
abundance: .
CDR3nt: TGTGCCGGCAGCGATCAAGGGACTGAAGCTTTCTTT
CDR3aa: CAGSDQGTEAFF

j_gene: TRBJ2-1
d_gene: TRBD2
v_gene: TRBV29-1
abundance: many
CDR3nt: TGCAGCGTTTTAGGACTAGCGGGAGGGCCTTCCTACAATGAGCAGTTCTTC
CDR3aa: CSVLGLAGGPSYNEQFF

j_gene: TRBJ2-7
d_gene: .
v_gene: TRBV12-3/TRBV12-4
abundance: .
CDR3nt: TGTGCCAGCACCAAACTCGCTTCGGGTGAAAGCGAGCAGTACTTC
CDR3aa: CASTKLASGESEQYF

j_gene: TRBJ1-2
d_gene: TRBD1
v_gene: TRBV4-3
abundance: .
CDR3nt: TGCGCCAGCAGCCGTTGGACAGGAAAAGGTGGCTACACCTTC
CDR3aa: CASSRWTGKGGYTF

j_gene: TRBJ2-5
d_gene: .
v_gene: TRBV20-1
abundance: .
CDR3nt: TGCAGTGCGGAGGGGACACGAGAGACCCAGTACTTC
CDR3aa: CSAEGTRETQYF

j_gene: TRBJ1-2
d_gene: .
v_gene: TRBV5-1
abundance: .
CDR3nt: TGCGCCAGCAGCTGGGACCCCGCCCGGGAAAACTATGGCTACACCTTC
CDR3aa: CASSWDPARENYGYTF

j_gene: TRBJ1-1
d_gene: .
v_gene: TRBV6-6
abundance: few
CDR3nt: TGTGCCAGCTGGGGACGGGCCACTGAAGCTTTCTTT
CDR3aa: CASWGRATEAFF

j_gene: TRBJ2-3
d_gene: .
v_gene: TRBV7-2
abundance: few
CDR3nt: TGTGCCAGCAGCTTGAGGGAGGCAGATACGCAGTATTTT
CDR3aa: CASSLREADTQYF

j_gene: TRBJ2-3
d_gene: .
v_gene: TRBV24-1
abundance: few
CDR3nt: TGTGCCACCTCCGGTAGTCCTTTTCTGGCAGATACGCAGTATTTT
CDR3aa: CATSGSPFLADTQYF

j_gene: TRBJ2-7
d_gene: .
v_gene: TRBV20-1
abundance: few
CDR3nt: TGCAGTGCTAGAGTGGTGGGTATAACCTACGAGCAGTACTTC
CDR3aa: CSARVVGITYEQYF

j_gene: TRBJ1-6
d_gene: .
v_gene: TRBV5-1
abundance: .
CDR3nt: TGCGCCAGCGGAGCAGAGGTTTCCTATAATTCACCCCTCCACTTT
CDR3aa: CASGAEVSYNSPLHF

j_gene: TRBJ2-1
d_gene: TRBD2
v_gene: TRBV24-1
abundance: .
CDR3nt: TGTGCCACCAGTGACACCGGGACTGGCGGGAGGAGGTCCTACAATGAGCAGTTCTTC
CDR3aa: CATSDTGTGGRRSYNEQFF

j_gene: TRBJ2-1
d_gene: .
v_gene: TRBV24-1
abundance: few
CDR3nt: TGTGCCACCAGTGACAGGGGCTCCTACAATGAGCAGTTCTTC
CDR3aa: CATSDRGSYNEQFF

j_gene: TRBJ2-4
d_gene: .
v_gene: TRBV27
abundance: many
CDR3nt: TGTGCCAGCAGTTTTGCAGGGGCCAAAAACATTCAGTACTTC
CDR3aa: CASSFAGAKNIQYF

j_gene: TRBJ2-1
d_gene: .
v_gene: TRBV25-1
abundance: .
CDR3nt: TGTGCCAGCAGTGACCCGGGGACTTACAATGAGCAGTTCTTC
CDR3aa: CASSDPGTYNEQFF

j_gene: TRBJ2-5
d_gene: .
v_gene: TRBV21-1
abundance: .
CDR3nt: TGTGCCAGCAGCAAAGTGACGGCTAGCGGGGGGCAAGAGACCCAGTACTTC
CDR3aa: CASSKVTASGGQETQYF

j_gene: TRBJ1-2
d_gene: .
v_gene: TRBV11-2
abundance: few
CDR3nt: TGTGCCAGCAACGCTTTGGGCACCTTTAACTATGGCTACACCTTC
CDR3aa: CASNALGTFNYGYTF